These 26 T cell receptor beta chains were sequenced from one sample in a study of CD8+CD57+ T cells in acquired aplastic anemia. All patients picked for sequencing had shown, by flow cytometry, an expansion of CD8+CD57+ cells. Genomic DNA templated the TCR beta VDJ and CDR3 profiling. One entry per CDR3 protein results from TCRdb running MiXCR on the reads. This sample carries a few hundred thousand distinct CDR3 sequences, over 25% of them seen once, and the ten largest clones take roughly 0.8%. Sequences were obtained from sorted CD4+, CD8+, or CD8+CD57+ T cells (not recorded which) from PBMCs. All receptors derive from a human donor with aplastic anemia.

This clonotype was observed a handful of times. V gene TRBV30 combines with J gene TRBJ2-7; 14 nucleotides agree with TRBD2. With 2 bases clipped from V and 12 bases from J, the junction kept 6 bases outside the gene matches. The germline V gene has CDR1 GTSNPN and CDR2 SVGIG (reference sequence). The CDR3 has 13 amino acids. For the CDR3, the DNA is TGTGCCTGGAGTACGGGACTAGCGGGAGTACGGTACTTC. Translated, it gives CAWSTGLAGVRYF. The full variable domain, its missing parts supplied by reference TRBV30 and TRBJ2-7, is SQTIHQWPATLVQPVGSPLSLECTVEGTSNPNLYWYRQAAGRGLQLLFYSVGIGQISSEVPQNLSASRPQDRQFILSSKKLLLSDSGFYLCAWSTGLAGVRYFGPGTRLTVT.

This clonotype was seen repeatedly, ten times or more. V gene TRBV20-1 combines with J gene TRBJ1-1; a possible D gene is TRBD1 (5 bases). CDR3 size: 14 residues. CDR1 and CDR2 from the germline V gene are DFQATT and SNEGSKA (reference sequence). Trimming left V 1 base short and J 1 base short, with 10 bases between. The chain's CDR3 is CSARVATANTEAFF. The CDR3 DNA reads TGCAGTGCTAGAGTTGCGACAGCGAACACTGAAGCTTTCTTT.

In the case of this clonotype: No conserved phenylalanine or tryptophan is present at the end of the CDR3, so a read error is the likely explanation. The genes are TRBV5-4 and TRBJ2-7; 13 positions agree with TRBD2. The V gene end was trimmed by 4 bases and the J gene end by 3 bases; junction bases not matched to a gene: 4. The CDR3 extends over 15 amino acids. Germline V CDR1 and CDR2: SGHNT, YYREEE (reference sequence). This CDR3 is CASSLRTSGSYEQYL. In DNA form, the CDR3 reads TGTGCCAGCAGCCTACGGACTAGCGGGAGCTACGAGCAGTACCTC.

The chain is built from TRBV2 and TRBJ2-5; TRBD1 aligns across 7 bases. Germline trimming cut 4 bases from V and 7 bases from J; bases unmatched to any gene: 9. The CDR3 is 14 residues long. The germline CDR1 and CDR2 sequences are SNHLY and FYNNEI. The CDR3 region is CASSVRTGPLTQYF. DNA of the CDR3: TGTGCCAGCAGTGTTAGGACAGGCCCCCTGACCCAGTACTTC.

This clonotype came up many times. The J gene is TRBJ1-5, the V gene TRBV19; D gene unclear. Between the trimmed V and J ends, which lost 10 bases and 0 bases, there was a span of 4 bases. The CDR3 consists of 11 residues. Germline V gene lookup returns CDR1 LNHDA and CDR2 SQIVND (reference sequence). The CDR3 nucleotides are TGTGCCATTGGTAGCAATCAGCCCCAGCATTTT. Translating gives CAIGSNQPQHF.

At least ten counts were recorded for this clonotype. The CDR3 DNA reads TGCGCCAGCAGCTTCACAGGGATGGGCAATCAGCCCCAGCATTTT. Its protein product is CASSFTGMGNQPQHF. This chain joins TRBV5-1 and TRBJ1-5; maybe TRBD1 (6 bases). CDR1 is SGHRS and CDR2 is YFSETQ in the germline V gene. V was pared by 2 bases and J by 2 bases, with 11 bases between. The CDR3 loop spans 15 amino acids.

The chain combines TRBV10-3 with TRBJ1-6; weak D call: TRBD1 (5 bases). Germline loops: CDR1 ENHRY, CDR2 SYGVKD. Trimming left V 10 bases short and J 4 bases short, with 14 bases between. This CDR3 has 14 amino acids. CDR3 loop: CASKGQGYNSPLHF. In nucleotides, the CDR3 is TGTGCCAGTAAGGGGCAGGGATATAATTCACCCCTCCACTTT.

Regarding this clonotype: A clone one base away is much larger, so this may be a read error. J is TRBJ1-3 and V is TRBV9; TRBD1 aligns across 9 bases. The CDR3 totals 16 residues. The germline gives CDR1 SGDLS, CDR2 YYNGEE. The CDR3 protein is CASSVEAQGAGSTIYF. CDR3 DNA: TGTGCCAGCAGCGTAGAGGCACAGGGGGCTGGAAGCACCATATATTTT.

This clonotype was seen a single time. The V and J genes are TRBV11-1 and TRBJ1-1; 8 nucleotides agree with TRBD1. CDR1 and CDR2 (germline): SGHAT, FQDESV (reference sequence). Germline trimming cut 5 bases from V and 0 bases from J; bases unmatched to any gene: 8. The CDR3 extends over 16 amino acids. The CDR3 nucleotides read TGTGCCAGCAGCCTGGGAAACAGGGGGTTGAACACTGAAGCTTTCTTT. Protein product: CASSLGNRGLNTEAFF.

The chain uses TRBV5-4 and TRBJ1-1; unclear D gene. Germline V gene sequence: CDR1 SGHNT, CDR2 YYREEE (reference sequence). The CDR3 consists of 12 residues. Deletions cut 7 bases from V and 5 bases from J, with 12 bases between. The CDR3 DNA reads TGTGCCAGCGGGGAGGTACGGACTGAAGCTTTCTTT. Protein sequence: CASGEVRTEAFF.

The chain uses TRBV20-1 and TRBJ2-5, with 9 positions matching TRBD2. The V segment lost 6 bases and the J segment 1 base; nucleotides outside the gene matches: 15. This CDR3 is built from 17 residues. From germline, CDR1 is DFQATT and CDR2 SNEGSKA (reference sequence). Here the CDR3 reads CSATGAGGPNSQETQYF. The CDR3 DNA follows: TGCAGTGCCACTGGGGCGGGAGGGCCGAATAGCCAAGAGACCCAGTACTTC.

V gene TRBV5-6 combines with J gene TRBJ1-1; D is unclear. V was trimmed by 4 bases and J by 0 bases, leaving 13 bases between them. Germline V gene sequence: CDR1 SGHDT, CDR2 YYEEEE. This CDR3 has 15 residues. Here the CDR3 reads CASSRQGRMNTEAFF. Here the CDR3 DNA reads TGTGCCAGCAGCCGTCAAGGACGGATGAACACTGAAGCTTTCTTT.

This clonotype was counted between two and nine times. The chain has TRBV29-1 and TRBJ1-2; D is ambiguous. The CDR3 is 13 residues long. Germline values: CDR1 SQVTM, CDR2 ANQGSEA. Trimming took 7 bases from V and 5 from J, leaving 17 bases between them. CDR3 nucleotide sequence: TGCAGCGCCGAAGGGTCAATCGGGTATGGCTACACCTTC. Translating it yields CSAEGSIGYGYTF.

The V call is TRBV7-2, the J call TRBJ2-7; TRBD2 might be the D (7 bases). V was trimmed by 5 bases and J by 6 bases, leaving 20 bases between them. The CDR3 has 15 residues. Looked up from germline, CDR1 is SGHTA and CDR2 is FQGNSA. The CDR3 DNA is TGTGCCAGCAGCCGACTATGGGGGCGGGAGTCCGAGCAGTACTTC. It specifies CASSRLWGRESEQYF. Together with reference TRBV7-2 and TRBJ2-7, the CDR3 gives the full variable domain: GAGVSQSPSNKVTEKGKDVELRCDPISGHTALYWYRQSLGQGLEFLIYFQGNSAPDKSGLPSDRFSAERTGGSVSTLTIQRTQQEDSAVYLCASSRLWGRESEQYFGPGTRLTVT.

This clonotype was found a few times. J is TRBJ2-1 and V is TRBV7-2, with a tentative D call TRBD2 (5 bases). V was cut by 2 bases and J by 6 bases, with 8 bases left in between. This CDR3 is 13 amino acids long. CDR1 is SGHTA, CDR2 FQGNSA, per germline. CDR3 protein: CASSLLEGNEQFF. The CDR3 region has the DNA TGTGCCAGCAGCTTATTAGAGGGCAATGAGCAGTTCTTC.

Many counts were recorded for this clonotype. The chain has TRBV20-1 and TRBJ2-7, with D maybe TRBD2 (5 bases). The CDR3 has 13 residues. V was clipped by 3 bases and J by 7 bases, with 16 bases between them. Germline CDR1 and CDR2: DFQATT and SNEGSKA (reference sequence). The CDR3, as DNA: TGCAGTGCTAGCGGGCGTTGGAGAGGGGAGCAGTACTTC. Protein product: CSASGRWRGEQYF.

The V call is TRBV7-9, the J call TRBJ1-1; TRBD1 matches 10 bases. This CDR3 is 14 amino acids long. V was pared by 5 bases and J by 7 bases, with 7 bases of the junction left unmatched. The germline gives CDR1 SEHNR, CDR2 FQNEAQ (reference sequence). The chain's CDR3 is CASSRQGAPHEAFF. CDR3 in DNA: TGTGCCAGCAGCAGACAGGGGGCCCCTCATGAAGCTTTCTTT.

The V call is TRBV24-1, the J call TRBJ2-1; D uncertain. The germline V and J ends were trimmed by 3 bases and 5 bases, with 7 bases remaining between them. Germline-derived CDR1 and CDR2 are KGHDR and SFDVKD. CDR3 length: 13 amino acids. CDR3 nucleotide sequence: TGTGCCACCAGTGATCATATCGACAATGAGCAGTTCTTC. It yields the protein CATSDHIDNEQFF.

The chain joins TRBV5-4 to TRBJ1-6; the D gene is possibly TRBD1 (5 bases). The V gene's germline CDR1 is SGHNT and CDR2 YYREEE (reference sequence). The CDR3 is 16 amino acids. V was clipped by 4 bases and J by 7 bases, with 18 bases between them. CDR3: CASSTPTARGNSPLHF. The CDR3 coding sequence is TGTGCCAGCAGCACGCCGACAGCTCGGGGGAATTCACCCCTCCACTTT. Complete variable domain (other parts from reference TRBV5-4 and TRBJ1-6): ETGVTQSPTHLIKTRGQQVTLRCSSQSGHNTVSWYQQALGQGPQFIFQYYREEENGRGNFPPRFSGLQFPNYSSELNVNALELDDSALYLCASSTPTARGNSPLHFGNGTRLTVT.

The rearrangement uses TRBV5-5 and TRBJ1-2; D gene uncertain. Trimming took off 0 bases at V and 4 bases at J, with 10 bases between the two ends. Germline V gives CDR1 SGHKS, CDR2 YYEKEE (reference sequence). This CDR3 is built from 14 residues. In nucleotides, the CDR3 is TGTGCCAGCAGCTTGGCCCCTAGTCTCTATGGCTACACCTTC. Encoded protein: CASSLAPSLYGYTF.

The V gene is TRBV11-1, the J gene TRBJ2-1; 11 bases are shared with TRBD1. The ends lost 1 base at V and 5 bases at J; junction bases unmatched: 4. Per the germline V gene, CDR1 is SGHAT and CDR2 is FQDESV (reference sequence). The CDR3 contains 16 residues. The chain's CDR3 is CASSLGGTGGNNEQFF. CDR3 sequence (DNA): TGTGCCAGCAGCTTAGGTGGGACAGGGGGAAACAATGAGCAGTTCTTC.

This clonotype was seen more than once but under ten times. The chain recombines TRBV30 with TRBJ1-2; D gene unclear. V lost 3 bases to trimming and J lost 7 bases, with 9 bases between them. Germline values: CDR1 GTSNPN, CDR2 SVGIG (reference sequence). CDR3 length: 11 residues. The CDR3 is CAWSIGAGYTF. DNA of the CDR3: TGTGCCTGGAGCATAGGTGCTGGCTACACCTTC.

This clonotype appeared many times. The genes are TRBV6-1 and TRBJ2-3; D remains ambiguous. The germline V gene encodes CDR1 MNHNS and CDR2 SASEGT. Trimming cost V 5 bases and J 7 bases, with 13 bases left between them. The CDR3 has 13 amino acids. The DNA for the CDR3 is TGTGCCAGCAGTCGGGCATCACACAATACGCAGTATTTT. It codes for CASSRASHNTQYF.

This chain connects TRBV7-8 to TRBJ1-1; the D is unclear. This CDR3 is 15 amino acids long. Germline values: CDR1 SGHVS, CDR2 FQNEAQ. V was shortened by 6 bases and J by 0 bases, with 14 bases between the two germline ends. The CDR3 region is CASSSGFTLNTEAFF. CDR3 DNA sequence: TGTGCCAGCAGTTCCGGCTTTACATTGAACACTGAAGCTTTCTTT.

This chain joins TRBV12-3 or TRBV12-4 and TRBJ2-2, with 9 nucleotides matching TRBD2. This CDR3 region has 16 residues. J gave up 4 bases and V 8 bases, and 11 bases lay outside the gene matches. CDR3 residues: CASLLSSGKATGELFF. DNA of the CDR3: TGTGCCAGCCTATTATCTAGCGGGAAGGCCACCGGGGAGCTGTTTTTT.

The V call is TRBV12-3 or TRBV12-4, the J call TRBJ2-2; D not resolved. The V gene lost 3 bases and the J gene lost 3 bases, with 8 bases spanning the gap. The CDR3 length is 14 residues. The CDR3: CASSFQEYTGELFF. The CDR3, as DNA: TGTGCCAGCAGTTTCCAGGAATACACCGGGGAGCTGTTTTTT.